Shown below are 19 T cell receptor beta chains from a single sample sequenced in a study of OX40 agonist ivuxolimab in advanced cancers. Assay: immunoSEQ multiplex PCR; the TCRdb copy retains only in-frame clones and omits some. The repertoire has about 60,000 clones, approximately 86% of them found once; the top ten carry about 1%. The specimen comprised CD4+ or CD8+ T cells sorted from blood, sampled in a trial of the OX40 agonist ivuxolimab. These receptors originate from an adult with an advanced solid tumor such as melanoma, head and neck, liver or kidney cancer.

The rearrangement joins TRBV18 to TRBJ1-5; no firm D call. Trimming took off 5 bases at V and 4 bases at J, with 12 bases between the two ends. Germline V gene sequence: CDR1 KGHSH, CDR2 LQKENI. The CDR3 totals 14 residues. The CDR3 reads CASSKVGGNQPQHF. CDR3 sequence (DNA): TGTGCCAGCTCAAAGGTTGGAGGGAATCAGCCCCAGCATTTT.

The chain uses TRBV27 and TRBJ1-2; a possible D gene is TRBD1 (6 bases). The V end lost 5 bases, the J end lost 5 bases, and 24 bases lay between the germline ends. Germline-derived CDR1 and CDR2 are MNHEY and SMNVEV (reference sequence). This CDR3 is built from 17 residues. The CDR3 spells CASSPGGGGGSGYGYTF. CDR3 in DNA: TGTGCCAGCAGTCCCGGTGGGGGCGGGGGATCCGGGTATGGCTACACCTTC.

The genes are TRBV5-1 and TRBJ2-2; D is unresolved. CDR3 length equals 15 residues. The V and J ends lost 4 bases and 1 base respectively, with 11 bases between them. Germline CDR1 SGHRS, CDR2 YFSETQ. CDR3 coding DNA: TGCGCCAGCAGCCTGGAAAACAGGAACACCGGGGAGCTGTTTTTT. Residues: CASSLENRNTGELFF.

This clone was found once. The V and J genes are TRBV4-1 and TRBJ2-6; 8 bases match TRBD1. The CDR3 is 20 residues long. J gave up 1 base and V 4 bases, and 15 bases lay outside the gene matches. CDR1 is MGHRA, CDR2 YSYEKL, per germline. The CDR3 loop is CASSLTSQGAQGSGANVLTF. CDR3 in DNA: TGCGCCAGCAGCCTAACGTCTCAGGGGGCGCAAGGGTCTGGGGCCAACGTCCTGACTTTC.

The chain combines TRBV6-1 with TRBJ1-3; D ambiguous. This CDR3 comprises 16 residues. Trimming took off 0 bases at V and 0 bases at J, with 9 bases between the two ends. Per germline, CDR1 MNHNS and CDR2 SASEGT. This CDR3 reads CASSEARKSSGNTIYF. The CDR3 DNA follows: TGTGCCAGCAGTGAAGCGAGGAAGAGCTCTGGAAACACCATATATTTT.

This chain connects TRBV5-1 to TRBJ1-3; TRBD1 matches 9 bases. Trimming removed 0 bases from V and 1 base from J; junction bases left unmatched: 5. The CDR3 is 17 amino acids. Germline V CDR1 and CDR2: SGHRS, YFSETQ. The CDR3 DNA follows: TGCGCCAGCAGCTTGGATTGGGGGACAGGGTCTGGAAACACCATATATTTT. Amino acid sequence: CASSLDWGTGSGNTIYF.

The chain carries TRBV18 and TRBJ2-3; a weak D match, TRBD2 (6 bases). CDR1 and CDR2 (germline): KGHSH, LQKENI. This CDR3 is built from 15 residues. V shed 6 bases and J shed 0 bases, with 13 bases lying between them. CDR3 in amino acids: CASSPGLISTDTQYF. For the CDR3, the DNA is TGTGCCAGCTCCCCGGGACTTATAAGCACAGATACGCAGTATTTT.

This chain joins TRBV5-6 and TRBJ2-5; possibly TRBD1 for D (6 bases). Trimming took off 4 bases at V and 2 bases at J, with 15 bases between the two ends. Per the germline V gene, CDR1 is SGHDT and CDR2 is YYEEEE. The CDR3 covers 15 residues. The CDR3 nucleotides are TGTGCCAGCAGCAGACTACAGGGTGGGCAAGAGACCCAGTACTTC. It is translated as CASSRLQGGQETQYF.

The chain links TRBV6-5 to TRBJ1-5; no clear D. Trimming took 6 bases from V and 9 from J, leaving 18 bases between them. The CDR3 totals 14 residues. Germline lookup yields CDR1 MNHEY and CDR2 SVGAGI. The CDR3 here is CASSSDHLKRPQHF. The CDR3 DNA reads TGTGCCAGCAGCTCGGATCACCTTAAAAGGCCCCAGCATTTT.

V is TRBV25-1 and J is TRBJ2-5; TRBD1 might be the D (5 bases). V lost 3 bases and J lost 1, with 9 bases in between. The CDR3 contains 14 residues. In germline, CDR1 is MGHDK, CDR2 SYGVNS. CDR3: CASSDAGIQETQYF. CDR3 bases: TGTGCCAGCAGTGATGCAGGGATCCAAGAGACCCAGTACTTC.

V gene TRBV5-1 combines with J gene TRBJ2-7; 14 bases align to TRBD2. Germline V CDR1 and CDR2: SGHRS, YFSETQ. V lost 4 bases and J lost 3; bases outside the gene matches: 3. This CDR3 is 15 amino acids long. CDR3 bases: TGCGCCAGCAGCACCGGGACTAGCGGGGGCTACGAGCAGTACTTC. It codes for CASSTGTSGGYEQYF.

The chain links TRBV18 to TRBJ2-5; D is uncertain. V dropped 6 bases and J dropped 1 base, with 3 bases sitting between them. The CDR3 length is 11 residues. The germline gives CDR1 KGHSH, CDR2 LQKENI. The CDR3 region is CASSAQETQYF. As DNA, the CDR3 is TGTGCCAGCTCTGCCCAAGAGACCCAGTACTTC.

The V call is TRBV29-1, the J call TRBJ1-3; D perhaps matches TRBD1 (6 bases). Trimming removed 2 bases at V and 6 bases at J, with 14 bases between. From germline, CDR1 is SQVTM and CDR2 ANQGSEA. CDR3 length: 14 residues. The DNA for the CDR3 is TGCAGCGTTGAACGGGAGGGACAAGAAAACACCATATATTTT. It translates to CSVEREGQENTIYF.

This clone was found once. This chain connects TRBV10-3 to TRBJ1-3, with 7 bases aligning to TRBD1. The junction had 0 bases not matched to a gene; V was cut back by 4 bases and J by 0 bases. The germline CDR1 and CDR2 sequences are ENHRY and SYGVKD. This CDR3 has 14 residues. The CDR3 region is CAISGTGSGNTIYF. CDR3 sequence (DNA): TGTGCCATCAGTGGGACAGGCTCTGGAAACACCATATATTTT.

The J gene is TRBJ2-7, the V gene TRBV18, with 8 bases identical to TRBD1. The CDR3 consists of 14 residues. The V segment lost 5 bases and the J segment 1 base; nucleotides outside the gene matches: 4. Looked up from germline, CDR1 is KGHSH and CDR2 is LQKENI. Here the CDR3 reads CASSGQGVSYEQYF. In DNA form, the CDR3 reads TGTGCCAGCTCAGGACAGGGAGTTTCCTACGAGCAGTACTTC.

CDR3 region: CASSYAGAVGYTF. In nucleotides, the CDR3 is TGTGCCAGCAGTTACGCGGGGGCGGTTGGCTACACCTTC. The rearrangement links TRBV6-6 to TRBJ1-2, with D possibly being TRBD1 (6 bases). This CDR3 region has 13 residues. Germline V CDR1 and CDR2: MNHNY, SVGAGI (reference sequence). V was clipped by 2 bases and J by 7 bases, with 11 bases between them.

The chain links TRBV18 to TRBJ1-3; D is ambiguous. The CDR3 sequence is 13 residues long. The germline CDR1 and CDR2 sequences are KGHSH and LQKENI. The ends were cut back, 8 bases at V and 0 bases at J, with 8 bases in the middle. CDR3 in amino acids: CASAASSGNTIYF. CDR3 bases: TGTGCCAGCGCCGCAAGCTCTGGAAACACCATATATTTT. The full variable domain, its missing parts supplied by reference TRBV18 and TRBJ1-3, is NAGVMQNPRHLVRRRGQEARLRCSPMKGHSHVYWYRQLPEEGLKFMVYLQKENIIDESGMPKERFSAEFPKEGPSILRIQQVVRGDSAAYFCASAASSGNTIYFGEGSWLTVV.

There are a few counts of this clone. This chain connects TRBV27 to TRBJ1-6; no firm D call. With 1 base removed from V and 7 bases from J, the gap between germline ends came to 11 bases. The CDR3 runs 15 residues. Germline CDR1 reads MNHEY; CDR2 reads SMNVEV (reference sequence). The CDR3 spells CASSLYGPRNSPLHF. CDR3 nucleotides: TGTGCCAGCAGTTTATATGGCCCCAGGAATTCACCCCTCCACTTT.

The V call is TRBV4-1, the J call TRBJ1-1, with 7 bases lining up with TRBD1. Germline-derived CDR1 and CDR2 are MGHRA and YSYEKL. The CDR3 consists of 15 residues. V was pared by 2 bases and J by 3 bases, with 6 bases of the junction left unmatched. The CDR3 region is CASSQTDRVHTEAFF. CDR3 nucleotide sequence: TGCGCCAGCAGCCAAACCGACAGGGTCCACACTGAAGCTTTCTTT.